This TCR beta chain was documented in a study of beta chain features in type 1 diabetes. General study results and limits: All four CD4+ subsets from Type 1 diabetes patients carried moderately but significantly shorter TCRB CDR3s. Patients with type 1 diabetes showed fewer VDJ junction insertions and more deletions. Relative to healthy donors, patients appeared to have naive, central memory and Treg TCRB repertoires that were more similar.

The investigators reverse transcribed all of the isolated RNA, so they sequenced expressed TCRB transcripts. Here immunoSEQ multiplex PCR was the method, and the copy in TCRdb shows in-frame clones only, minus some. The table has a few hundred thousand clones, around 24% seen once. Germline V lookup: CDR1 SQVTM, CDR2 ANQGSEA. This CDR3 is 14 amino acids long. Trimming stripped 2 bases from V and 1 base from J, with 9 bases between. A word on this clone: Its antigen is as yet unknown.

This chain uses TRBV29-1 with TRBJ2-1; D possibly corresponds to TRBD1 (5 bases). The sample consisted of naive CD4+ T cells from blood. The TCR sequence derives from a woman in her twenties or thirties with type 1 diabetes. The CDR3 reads CSVERSGSYNEQFF. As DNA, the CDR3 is TGCAGCGTTGAAAGGTCAGGGTCCTACAATGAGCAGTTCTTC.